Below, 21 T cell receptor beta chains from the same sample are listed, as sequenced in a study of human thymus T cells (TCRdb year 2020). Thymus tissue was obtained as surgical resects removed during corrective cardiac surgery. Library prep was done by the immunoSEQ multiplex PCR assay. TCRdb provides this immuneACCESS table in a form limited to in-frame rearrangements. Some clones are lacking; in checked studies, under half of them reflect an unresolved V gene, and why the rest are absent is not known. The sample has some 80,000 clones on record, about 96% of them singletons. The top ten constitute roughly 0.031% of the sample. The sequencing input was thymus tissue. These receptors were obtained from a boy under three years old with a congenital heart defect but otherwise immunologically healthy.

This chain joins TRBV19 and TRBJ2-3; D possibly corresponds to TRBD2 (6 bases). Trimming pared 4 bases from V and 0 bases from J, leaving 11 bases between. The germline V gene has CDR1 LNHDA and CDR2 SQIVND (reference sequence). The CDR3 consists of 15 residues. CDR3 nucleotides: TGTGCCAGTAGTAATGGCGGGACTAGCACAGATACGCAGTATTTT. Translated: CASSNGGTSTDTQYF. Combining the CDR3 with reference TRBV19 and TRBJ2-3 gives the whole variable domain DGGITQSPKYLFRKEGQNVTLSCEQNLNHDAMYWYRQDPGQGLRLIYYSQIVNDFQKGDIAEGYSVSREKKESFPLTVTSAQKNPTAFYLCASSNGGTSTDTQYFGPGTRLTVL.

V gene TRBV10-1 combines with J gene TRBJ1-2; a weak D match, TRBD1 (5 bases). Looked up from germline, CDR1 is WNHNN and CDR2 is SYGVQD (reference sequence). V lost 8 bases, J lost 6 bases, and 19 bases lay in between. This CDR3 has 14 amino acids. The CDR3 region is CASFGPGCAHGYTF. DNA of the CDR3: TGCGCCAGCTTCGGACCAGGGTGCGCGCATGGCTACACCTTC.

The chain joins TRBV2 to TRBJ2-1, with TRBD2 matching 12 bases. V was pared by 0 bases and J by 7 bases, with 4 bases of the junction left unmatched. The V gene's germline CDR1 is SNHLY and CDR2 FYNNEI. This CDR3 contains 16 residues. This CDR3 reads CASSEALLAGGNEQFF. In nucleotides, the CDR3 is TGTGCCAGCAGTGAAGCGCTTCTAGCGGGAGGGAATGAGCAGTTCTTC.

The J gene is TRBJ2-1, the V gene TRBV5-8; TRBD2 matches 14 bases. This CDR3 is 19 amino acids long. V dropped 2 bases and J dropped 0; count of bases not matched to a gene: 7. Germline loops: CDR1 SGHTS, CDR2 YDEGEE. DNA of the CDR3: TGTGCCAGCAGCTTTCCGGGACTAGCGGGGGTGATCTCCTACAATGAGCAGTTCTTC. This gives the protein CASSFPGLAGVISYNEQFF.

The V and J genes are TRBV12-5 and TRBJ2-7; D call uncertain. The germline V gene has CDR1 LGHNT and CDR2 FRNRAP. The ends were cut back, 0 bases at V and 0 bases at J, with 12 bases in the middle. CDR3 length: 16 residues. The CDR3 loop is CASGLVKTLSSYEQYF. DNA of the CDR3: TGTGCTAGTGGTTTGGTAAAAACACTCAGCTCCTACGAGCAGTACTTC. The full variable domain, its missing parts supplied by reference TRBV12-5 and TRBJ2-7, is DARVTQTPRHKVTEMGQEVTMRCQPILGHNTVFWYRQTMMQGLELLAYFRNRAPLDDSGMPKDRFSAEMPDATLATLKIQPSEPRDSAVYFCASGLVKTLSSYEQYFGPGTRLTVT.

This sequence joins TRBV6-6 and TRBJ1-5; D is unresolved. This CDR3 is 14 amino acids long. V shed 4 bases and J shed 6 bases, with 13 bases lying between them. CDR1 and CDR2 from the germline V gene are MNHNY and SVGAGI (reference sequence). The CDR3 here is CASSSNQGSQPQHF. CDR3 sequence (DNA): TGTGCCAGCAGTTCCAACCAAGGGAGTCAGCCCCAGCATTTT.

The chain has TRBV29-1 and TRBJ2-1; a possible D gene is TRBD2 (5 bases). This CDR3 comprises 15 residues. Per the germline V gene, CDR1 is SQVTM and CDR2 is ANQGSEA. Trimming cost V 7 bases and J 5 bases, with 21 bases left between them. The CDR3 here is CSASFRRVDDNEQFF. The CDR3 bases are TGCAGCGCGTCCTTCCGGCGGGTTGACGACAATGAGCAGTTCTTC.

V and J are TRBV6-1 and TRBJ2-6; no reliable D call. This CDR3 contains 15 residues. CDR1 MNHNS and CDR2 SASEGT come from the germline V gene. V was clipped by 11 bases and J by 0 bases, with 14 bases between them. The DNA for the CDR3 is TGTGCCGGTGGTAGCCCAAGCTCTGGGGCCAACGTCCTGACTTTC. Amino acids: CAGGSPSSGANVLTF.

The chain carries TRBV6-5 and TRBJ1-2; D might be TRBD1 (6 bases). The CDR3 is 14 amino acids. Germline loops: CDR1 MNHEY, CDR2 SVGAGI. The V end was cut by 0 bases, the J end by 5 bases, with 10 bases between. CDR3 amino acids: CASSYSGGEYGYTF. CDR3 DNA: TGTGCCAGCAGTTACTCCGGGGGCGAGTATGGCTACACCTTC.

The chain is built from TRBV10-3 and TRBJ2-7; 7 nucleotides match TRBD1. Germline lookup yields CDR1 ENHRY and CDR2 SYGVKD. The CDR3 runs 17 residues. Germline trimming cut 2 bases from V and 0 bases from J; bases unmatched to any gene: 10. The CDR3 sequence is CAISEPEGRGSSYEQYF. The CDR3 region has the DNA TGTGCCATCAGTGAGCCGGAAGGCAGGGGGAGCTCCTACGAGCAGTACTTC.

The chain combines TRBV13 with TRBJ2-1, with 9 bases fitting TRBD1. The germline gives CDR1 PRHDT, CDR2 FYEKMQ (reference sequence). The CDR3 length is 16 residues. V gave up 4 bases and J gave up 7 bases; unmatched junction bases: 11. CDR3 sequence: CASSSDRGNVRNEQFF. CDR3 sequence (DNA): TGTGCCAGCAGCTCGGACAGGGGTAATGTGAGGAATGAGCAGTTCTTC.

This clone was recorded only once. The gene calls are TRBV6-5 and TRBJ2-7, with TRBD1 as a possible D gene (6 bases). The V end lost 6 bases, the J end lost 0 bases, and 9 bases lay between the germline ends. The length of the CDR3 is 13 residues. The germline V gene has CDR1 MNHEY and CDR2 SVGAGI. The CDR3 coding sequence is TGTGCCAGCAGGCAGGGGATCTCCTACGAGCAGTACTTC. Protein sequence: CASRQGISYEQYF.

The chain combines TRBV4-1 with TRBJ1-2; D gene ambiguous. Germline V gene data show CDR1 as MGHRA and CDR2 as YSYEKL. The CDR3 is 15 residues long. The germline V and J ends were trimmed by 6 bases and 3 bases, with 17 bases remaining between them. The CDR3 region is CASSQRGRHHYGYTF. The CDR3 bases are TGCGCCAGCAGTCAACGAGGCCGGCACCACTATGGCTACACCTTC.

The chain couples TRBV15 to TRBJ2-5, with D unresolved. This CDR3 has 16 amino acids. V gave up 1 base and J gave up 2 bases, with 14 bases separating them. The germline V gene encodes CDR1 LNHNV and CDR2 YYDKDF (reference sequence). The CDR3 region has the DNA TGTGCCACCAGCAGAGGAGCTGTTAGGAAACAAGAGACCCAGTACTTC. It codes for CATSRGAVRKQETQYF.

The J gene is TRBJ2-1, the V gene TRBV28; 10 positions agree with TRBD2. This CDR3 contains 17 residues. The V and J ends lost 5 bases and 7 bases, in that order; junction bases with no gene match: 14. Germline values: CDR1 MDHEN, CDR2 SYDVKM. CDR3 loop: CASSRDPGTSEDNEQFF. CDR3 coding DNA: TGTGCCAGCAGTCGAGACCCCGGGACTAGCGAGGATAATGAGCAGTTCTTC.

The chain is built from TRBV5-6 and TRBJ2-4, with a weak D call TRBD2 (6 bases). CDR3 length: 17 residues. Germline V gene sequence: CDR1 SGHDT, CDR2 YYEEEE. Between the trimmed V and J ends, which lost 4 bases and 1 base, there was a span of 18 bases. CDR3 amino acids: CASSLKWDSAAKNIQYF. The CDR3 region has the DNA TGTGCCAGCAGCCTGAAATGGGACTCTGCGGCCAAAAACATTCAGTACTTC.

The CDR3 loop is CASSQGGWRGEDTGELFF. As DNA, the CDR3 is TGCGCCAGCAGCCAAGGGGGCTGGCGGGGGGAGGACACCGGGGAGCTGTTTTTT. This sequence joins TRBV4-1 and TRBJ2-2, with TRBD2 matching 8 bases. J lost 3 bases, V lost 1 base, and 10 bases had no gene match. The CDR3 consists of 18 residues. In germline, CDR1 is MGHRA, CDR2 YSYEKL.

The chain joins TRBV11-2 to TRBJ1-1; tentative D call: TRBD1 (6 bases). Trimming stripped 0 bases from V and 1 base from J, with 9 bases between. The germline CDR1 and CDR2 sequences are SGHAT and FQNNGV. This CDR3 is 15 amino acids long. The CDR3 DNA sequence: TGTGCCAGCAGCTTAGAAGGGGGTGCGAACACTGAAGCTTTCTTT. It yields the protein CASSLEGGANTEAFF.

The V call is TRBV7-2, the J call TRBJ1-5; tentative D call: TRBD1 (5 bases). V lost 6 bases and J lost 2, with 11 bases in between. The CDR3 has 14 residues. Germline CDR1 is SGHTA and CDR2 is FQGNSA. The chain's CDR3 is CASSSQTGNQPQHF. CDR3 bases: TGTGCCAGCAGTTCCCAGACAGGCAATCAGCCCCAGCATTTT.

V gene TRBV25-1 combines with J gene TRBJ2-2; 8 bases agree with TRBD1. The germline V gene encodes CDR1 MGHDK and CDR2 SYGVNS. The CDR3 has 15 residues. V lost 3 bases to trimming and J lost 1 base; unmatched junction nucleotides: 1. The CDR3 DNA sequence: TGTGCCAGCAGTGACGACAGGGGGAACACCGGGGAGCTGTTTTTT. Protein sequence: CASSDDRGNTGELFF.

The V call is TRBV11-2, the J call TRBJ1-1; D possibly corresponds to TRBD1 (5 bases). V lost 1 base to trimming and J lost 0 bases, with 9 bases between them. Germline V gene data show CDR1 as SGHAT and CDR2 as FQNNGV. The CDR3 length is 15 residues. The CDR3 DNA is TGTGCCAGCAGCTTAGGGGGGGGAATGAACACTGAAGCTTTCTTT. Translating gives CASSLGGGMNTEAFF.